This is a list of T cell receptor beta chains from one sample in a study of cytomegalovirus exposure and HLA in healthy donors. The repertoire was sequenced with immunoSEQ multiplex PCR; TCRdb's copy has only in-frame clones and lacks some. The data contain some 200,000 clones, around 83% of them singletons. Sequencing used PBMCs. The receptors were gathered from a middle-aged woman in good health and CMV-seronegative. CDR3s include the opening cysteine and the closing phenylalanine or tryptophan. Fields, in order: CDR3 DNA, CDR3 protein, clone size, CDR3 length, J gene, D gene, V gene. A D gene is named only where the DNA matches it firmly. Expanded clones are given a class, and other clones once, few, many or no size at all.

TGCAGCGTTGCTGGCGGGGGGTACGGTAATGAGCAGTTCTTC CSVAGGGYGNEQFF - 14 TRBJ2-1 TRBD2 TRBV29-1
TGTGCCAGCAGTTTAACGTCTAGGGGATGGGACTATGGCTACACCTTC CASSLTSRGWDYGYTF - 16 TRBJ1-2 - TRBV27
TGTGCCAGCAGTGGAAGACAGGGAATCTACGAGCAGTACTTC CASSGRQGIYEQYF - 14 TRBJ2-7 TRBD1 TRBV2
TGCGCCAGCAGCCCCTACCCAGGACAGGATTACACCGGGGAGCTGTTTTTT CASSPYPGQDYTGELFF - 17 TRBJ2-2 TRBD1 TRBV4-1
TGTGCCAGCAGTTATCGGGAGCCGAGCTCCTACGAGCAGTACTTC CASSYREPSSYEQYF few 15 TRBJ2-7 - TRBV6-5
TGTGCCAGCAGCCCACTACAGGGGGGGGAGCCTAACTATGGCTACACCTTC CASSPLQGGEPNYGYTF - 17 TRBJ1-2 TRBD1 TRBV7-2
TGTGCCTGGAGGCCACCGGGACAGATTTATTATGGCTACACCTTC CAWRPPGQIYYGYTF - 15 TRBJ1-2 TRBD1 TRBV30
TGTGCCAGCAGCTTAACGGGGGACAAGGGTGGCTACACCTTC CASSLTGDKGGYTF - 14 TRBJ1-2 - TRBV7-3
TGTGCCTCACGGGGGTCGGGGGAGAGGAGGTACGAGCAGTACTTC CASRGSGERRYEQYF - 15 TRBJ2-7 - TRBV28
TGTGCCAGCAGTTACTCCCCACAGGGGAGCACCGGGGAGCTGTTTTTT CASSYSPQGSTGELFF - 16 TRBJ2-2 TRBD1 TRBV6-6
TGCGCCAGCAGCTTGGGGAGGCTCGCCTACGAGCAGTACTTC CASSLGRLAYEQYF few 14 TRBJ2-7 - TRBV5-1
TGTGCCAGCAGTGAAGGGACAGTAGTTAGAGCTTTCTTT CASSEGTVVRAFF - 13 TRBJ1-1 TRBD1 TRBV6-5
TGTGCCAGTAGTATGCAGGGGCCAGTAGGCTACACCTTC CASSMQGPVGYTF - 13 TRBJ1-2 - TRBV19
TGCGCCAGCAGCCAAGAAAGGAGTGGACTAGCGGTACGGAATGAGCAGTTCTTC CASSQERSGLAVRNEQFF - 18 TRBJ2-1 TRBD2 TRBV4-1
TGTGCCAGCTCACCAAACGTCAGGGAAGAGCAGTATTTT CASSPNVREEQYF few 13 TRBJ2-3 - TRBV18
TGTGCCAGCAGGCCATCAGTGTTTTTGCATCAGCCCCAGCATTTT CASRPSVFLHQPQHF few 15 TRBJ1-5 - TRBV2
TGTGCCAGCAGCTCATGGTTTTCGGAGGGCTCCACCTACGAGCAGTACTTC CASSSWFSEGSTYEQYF - 17 TRBJ2-7 - TRBV5-6
TGCGCCAGCAGCTTGGAAGGCAGGGTCCATGAAAAACTGTTTTTT CASSLEGRVHEKLFF - 15 TRBJ1-4 - TRBV5-1
TGCGCCAGCAGCCAAGGCCTAGGGGCTAGCGGGAGCAACGAGCAGTACTTC CASSQGLGASGSNEQYF - 17 TRBJ2-7 TRBD2 TRBV4-1
TGTGCCAGCTCACCCGGGACAGGGAGAGAGACCCAGTACTTC CASSPGTGRETQYF - 14 TRBJ2-5 TRBD1 TRBV18
TGTGCCACCCGAAGAGAACTACAGGCCACTGAAGCTTTCTTT CATRRELQATEAFF - 14 TRBJ1-1 - TRBV10-3
TGCAGCGCCGACGGGGTTGGCTATGGCTACACCTTC CSADGVGYGYTF once 12 TRBJ1-2 - TRBV29-1
TGCGCCAGCTCCAAAGGAGTCAGGGCGGAAGAGACCCAGTACTTC CASSKGVRAEETQYF once 15 TRBJ2-5 - TRBV5-1
TGCGCCAGCAGCTTGGGTTACAGGGATGAGCAGTTCTTC CASSLGYRDEQFF - 13 TRBJ2-1 - TRBV5-1
TGTGCCAGCTCACCCACTAGCGGGGGGAACAATGAGCAGTTCTTC CASSPTSGGNNEQFF - 15 TRBJ2-1 TRBD2 TRBV18
TGTGCCAGCAGCCCCGACAGAGTGAACACTGAAGCTTTCTTT CASSPDRVNTEAFF - 14 TRBJ1-1 - TRBV27
TGTGCCAGTAGTAATTTGAGAACCCCAAAACGACAACCCCAGCATTTT CASSNLRTPKRQPQHF - 16 TRBJ1-5 - TRBV19
TGTGCCAGCAGCTTTTACTTCTCTGGCTACGAGCAGTACTTC CASSFYFSGYEQYF - 14 TRBJ2-7 - TRBV7-2
TGTGCCAGTAGCGTGGACAGGGACGGGAACTATGGCTACACCTTC CASSVDRDGNYGYTF - 15 TRBJ1-2 TRBD1 TRBV19
TGCAGTGCACAAAGACCAGGGGCCCAGCATTTT CSAQRPGAQHF few 11 TRBJ1-5 - TRBV20-1
TGTGCCAGCAGGGGGGGGTTCAATTCACCCCTCCACTTT CASRGGFNSPLHF - 13 TRBJ1-6 - TRBV25-1
TGTGCCAGCAGCCGCAGTCTCGGACAGGGGGTGGGTACGCAGTATTTT CASSRSLGQGVGTQYF - 16 TRBJ2-3 TRBD1 TRBV27
TGTGCCAGCGCTCGAGTCCATAGCAATCAGCCCCAGCATTTT CASARVHSNQPQHF - 14 TRBJ1-5 - TRBV6-5
TGTGCCAGCAGAAGGACAGGTCGATCCTTTAGCAATCAGCCCCAGCATTTT CASRRTGRSFSNQPQHF - 17 TRBJ1-5 TRBD1 TRBV27
TGTGCCAGCAGCTGGGGGACTCCACCAACAGGGGGGAACACCGGGGAGCTGTTTTTT CASSWGTPPTGGNTGELFF - 19 TRBJ2-2 TRBD1 TRBV5-4
TGTGCCAGCAGCACCGGACAGGGATCAAACTATGGCTACACCTTC CASSTGQGSNYGYTF - 15 TRBJ1-2 TRBD1 TRBV7-9
TGCGCCAGCAGCCGAATTATAACCACTAGCGGGAAAAACAATGAGCAGTTCTTC CASSRIITTSGKNNEQFF - 18 TRBJ2-1 TRBD2 TRBV5-1
TGTGCCAGCAGGGCAACAGGGCTCGACGAGCAGTACTTC CASRATGLDEQYF - 13 TRBJ2-7 - TRBV2
TGCAGCGTGCTACGGCCAGGGGGCCTTACATATTTT CSVLRPGGLTYF - 12 TRBJ2-3 TRBD1 TRBV29-1
TGCGCCAGCAGGTTACTGAGAGGTGGCTACACCTTC CASRLLRGGYTF - 12 TRBJ1-2 - TRBV5-1
TGTGCCAGCTCACTTACAGCGGGAGACGAGCAGTACTTC CASSLTAGDEQYF - 13 TRBJ2-7 TRBD2 TRBV18
TGTGCCAGCGGATTACATCCGGGAGCTTCTGAAGCTTTCTTT CASGLHPGASEAFF - 14 TRBJ1-1 - TRBV27
TGCGCCAGCAGTTACACTCACGCGGGAGGGCCCTACGAGCAGTACTTC CASSYTHAGGPYEQYF - 16 TRBJ2-7 TRBD2 TRBV5-1
TGTGCCAGCTCACCACGGGAGCATGGCTACACCTTC CASSPREHGYTF - 12 TRBJ1-2 - TRBV18
TGCAGTGCTAAAGGGGGTGAGACCCAGTACTTC CSAKGGETQYF - 11 TRBJ2-5 - TRBV20-1
TGTGCCAGCAGTTTCGTCCGGGGATACCAAGAGACCCAGTACTTC CASSFVRGYQETQYF - 15 TRBJ2-5 - TRBV28